Presented here are 32 T cell receptor beta chains from one specimen sequenced in a study of early T cells in non-severe SARS-CoV-2 infection. TCRdb re-called the 5' RACE reads through MiXCR, storing one row per CDR3 protein. The sample carries some 67,000 distinct CDR3 sequences, approximately 9.1% recorded once. The source material was whole blood, sampled at baseline. These receptors all come from an adult who was a healthcare worker with PCR-confirmed SARS-CoV-2 infection or an uninfected control (not recorded which).

This clonotype was observed many times. The rearrangement uses TRBV25-1 and TRBJ1-2; the match to TRBD1 covers 7 bases. This CDR3 comprises 14 residues. CDR1 is MGHDK and CDR2 is SYGVNS in the germline V gene. Losses at the gene ends were 6 bases for V and 3 bases for J; bases not matched to a gene: 7. This CDR3 is CASRGTVGDYGYTF. The CDR3 DNA reads TGTGCCAGCAGAGGGACAGTCGGGGACTATGGCTACACCTTC.

This clonotype was found many times. This chain uses TRBV11-2 with TRBJ2-3, with D possibly matching TRBD2 (6 bases). The length of the CDR3 is 18 residues. Trimming took off 0 bases at V and 4 bases at J, with 20 bases between the two ends. Germline CDR1 reads SGHAT; CDR2 reads FQNNGV. The CDR3 bases are TGTGCCAGCAGCTTAGATGCGTGGGACGGGAGCTCGGCAGATACGCAGTATTTT. Its translation is CASSLDAWDGSSADTQYF.

In its sample, this clonotype was seen many times. The chain recombines TRBV28 with TRBJ2-3; 9 positions agree with TRBD1. V was clipped by 4 bases and J by 0 bases; unmatched bases: 8. The CDR3 loop spans 17 amino acids. Germline assignment: CDR1 MDHEN and CDR2 SYDVKM. The CDR3 nucleotides read TGTGCCAGCAGTTCCTGGGACAGGGACACTAGCACAGATACGCAGTATTTT. It yields the protein CASSSWDRDTSTDTQYF.

This clonotype was found a few times. The J gene is TRBJ2-1, the V gene TRBV6-5, with 7 bases lining up with TRBD2. The CDR3 has 17 amino acids. The germline V gene encodes CDR1 MNHEY and CDR2 SVGAGI. The V segment lost 0 bases and the J segment 4 bases; nucleotides outside the gene matches: 9. CDR3 protein: CASSYSMPSGVYNEQFF. The DNA of the CDR3 is TGTGCCAGCAGTTACTCGATGCCTAGCGGTGTTTACAATGAGCAGTTCTTC.

This chain uses TRBV28 with TRBJ2-5, with 7 bases that match TRBD2. The CDR3 sequence is 14 residues long. Per the germline V gene, CDR1 is MDHEN and CDR2 is SYDVKM. J was trimmed by 5 bases and V by 3 bases; bases with no gene match: 6. The CDR3 sequence: CASSFRRGLETQYF. For the CDR3, the DNA is TGTGCCAGCAGTTTTCGGCGGGGGTTGGAGACCCAGTACTTC.

Written as DNA, the CDR3 is TGTGCCAGCAGCTCCCCTGAGCCCGGGCCGGAGCTGTTTTTT. As protein: CASSSPEPGPELFF. This sequence joins TRBV7-8 and TRBJ2-2; D uncertain. CDR1 is SGHVS, CDR2 FQNEAQ, per germline. V was cut by 4 bases and J by 10 bases, with 16 bases left in between. The CDR3 has 14 residues.

Ten or more counts support this clonotype. The chain has TRBV6-6 and TRBJ2-3, with no clear D. The CDR3 is 14 amino acids. Germline V gene sequence: CDR1 MNHNY, CDR2 SVGAGI (reference sequence). Trimming stripped 2 bases from V and 2 bases from J, with 8 bases between. CDR3 nucleotide sequence: TGTGCCAGCAGTTACCCGGCAGTCACAGATACGCAGTATTTT. Amino acids: CASSYPAVTDTQYF.

This clonotype was seen many times. The chain carries TRBV20-1 and TRBJ2-1, with 7 bases matching TRBD2. The V gene's germline CDR1 is DFQATT and CDR2 SNEGSKA (reference sequence). The CDR3 loop spans 14 amino acids. The ends lost 8 bases at V and 4 bases at J; junction bases unmatched: 11. The CDR3 spells CSSLTGLPYNEQFF. In DNA, the CDR3 is TGCAGTTCTCTAACGGGACTACCTTACAATGAGCAGTTCTTC.

This clonotype occurred many times. The genes are TRBV7-3 and TRBJ2-5, with no clear D. Germline V CDR1 and CDR2: SGHTA, FQGTGA. Trimming took 3 bases from V and 0 from J, leaving 5 bases between them. The CDR3 is 13 residues long. CDR3 DNA: TGTGCCAGCAGCTTTACAGACCAAGAGACCCAGTACTTC. As protein: CASSFTDQETQYF. Together with reference TRBV7-3 and TRBJ2-5, the CDR3 gives the full variable domain: GAGVSQTPSNKVTEKGKYVELRCDPISGHTALYWYRQSLGQGPEFLIYFQGTGAADDSGLPNDRFFAVRPEGSVSTLKIQRTERGDSAVYLCASSFTDQETQYFGPGTRLLVL.

At least ten counts were recorded for this clonotype. The chain uses TRBV27 and TRBJ1-1; 7 nucleotides match TRBD1. V lost 4 bases to trimming and J lost 4 bases; unmatched junction nucleotides: 0. CDR3 size: 12 residues. Germline CDR1 and CDR2: MNHEY and SMNVEV (reference sequence). CDR3 bases: TGTGCCAGCAGTTCAGGGGGCACTGAAGCTTTCTTT. It specifies CASSSGGTEAFF.

This clonotype was detected ten times or more. V gene TRBV28 combines with J gene TRBJ2-7, with 13 bases that match TRBD2. The CDR3 spans 15 residues. V trimming: 4 bases; J trimming: 3 bases; junction bases outside the gene matches: 3. The germline V gene has CDR1 MDHEN and CDR2 SYDVKM. CDR3 protein: CASSSGLAGDYEQYF. CDR3 in DNA: TGTGCCAGCAGTTCAGGACTAGCGGGAGACTACGAGCAGTACTTC.

This clonotype was counted between two and nine times. This chain joins TRBV5-4 and TRBJ2-7, with 8 bases identical to TRBD2. Germline-derived CDR1 and CDR2 are SGHNT and YYREEE (reference sequence). V shed 4 bases and J 1 base; nucleotides not matched to a gene: 10. The CDR3 extends over 16 amino acids. Here the CDR3 reads CASSPSGLAGSYEQYF. The CDR3, as DNA: TGTGCCAGCAGCCCCTCGGGCTTAGCGGGGTCCTACGAGCAGTACTTC. Full variable domain (rest looked up from reference TRBV5-4 and TRBJ2-7): ETGVTQSPTHLIKTRGQQVTLRCSSQSGHNTVSWYQQALGQGPQFIFQYYREEENGRGNFPPRFSGLQFPNYSSELNVNALELDDSALYLCASSPSGLAGSYEQYFGPGTRLTVT.

This clonotype was observed a handful of times. The rearrangement uses TRBV6-5 and TRBJ2-7; TRBD1 might be the D (6 bases). Germline CDR1 is MNHEY and CDR2 is SVGAGI. V lost 6 bases to trimming and J lost 0 bases, with 15 bases between them. This CDR3 spans 15 amino acids. This chain's CDR3 is CASRPGQYLSYEQYF. CDR3 DNA: TGTGCCAGCAGGCCCGGACAGTACCTCTCCTACGAGCAGTACTTC.

This clonotype was counted a few times. This chain connects TRBV7-2 to TRBJ2-7; 7 bases line up with TRBD1. The CDR3 is made up of 13 amino acids. Germline CDR1 is SGHTA and CDR2 is FQGNSA. Trimming at V came to 5 bases and at J to 7 bases, leaving 8 bases not matched to a gene. The CDR3 here is CASSPGTAREQYF. CDR3 DNA: TGTGCCAGCAGCCCGGGGACAGCGAGGGAGCAGTACTTC.

There are many counts of this clonotype. The chain carries TRBV5-4 and TRBJ2-7, with D possibly TRBD2 on 6 matching bases. The CDR3 sequence is 15 residues long. V was pared by 1 base and J by 7 bases, with 18 bases between. Germline loops: CDR1 SGHNT, CDR2 YYREEE (reference sequence). The CDR3 is CASSLPTGDFSEQYF. CDR3 nucleotides: TGTGCCAGCAGCTTGCCTACGGGGGACTTCAGTGAGCAGTACTTC.

The sample holds many counts of this clonotype. The J gene is TRBJ1-1, the V gene TRBV6-5; D perhaps matches TRBD1 (5 bases). Trimming removed 0 bases at V and 7 bases at J, with 21 bases between. The germline CDR1 and CDR2 sequences are MNHEY and SVGAGI. The CDR3 sequence is 17 residues long. The CDR3 sequence: CASSYSIVGLRGGEAFF. CDR3 coding DNA: TGTGCCAGCAGTTACTCGATTGTGGGGCTACGGGGTGGTGAAGCTTTCTTT.

This clonotype was observed a handful of times. The chain employs TRBV20-1 and TRBJ2-7; 11 bases map to TRBD2. The CDR3 consists of 14 residues. Germline CDR1 and CDR2: DFQATT and SNEGSKA (reference sequence). J was trimmed by 5 bases and V by 3 bases; bases with no gene match: 6. The CDR3 coding sequence is TGCAGTGCTAGGACCTTAGCGGGAGGGGACGAGCAGTACTTC. Translation gives CSARTLAGGDEQYF.

This clonotype was detected many times. The rearrangement uses TRBV20-1 and TRBJ1-1; no firm D call. This CDR3 comprises 14 residues. Germline values: CDR1 DFQATT, CDR2 SNEGSKA (reference sequence). Trimming pared 1 base from V and 5 bases from J, leaving 14 bases between. The CDR3 spells CSARVPSGVTEAFF. Written as DNA, the CDR3 is TGCAGTGCTAGAGTCCCCAGTGGGGTAACTGAAGCTTTCTTT.

This clonotype was seen a few times. The chain carries TRBV28 and TRBJ2-7, with D perhaps TRBD1 (6 bases). Trimming left V 9 bases short and J 2 bases short, with 11 bases between. CDR3 length: 12 amino acids. In germline, CDR1 is MDHEN, CDR2 SYDVKM. This chain's CDR3 is CASLRDTYEQYF. The CDR3, as DNA: TGTGCCAGTCTCCGGGACACCTACGAGCAGTACTTC.

The table lists this clonotype with many counts. This CDR3 fails to terminate in the conserved phenylalanine or tryptophan, so it likely reflects a read error. The DNA is left out, because the CDR3 cannot be placed on it with certainty; the CDR3 is given as TCRdb lists it. The chain recombines TRBV7-8 with TRBJ1-1; the DNA was not used to check the table's D call, TRBD1. The CDR3 is 12 amino acids long, termini counted. Germline CDR1 SGHVS, CDR2 FQNEAQ. CDR3 loop: CASSSDSRNPTI.

This chain's CDR3 is CASSFKLAGGDTQYF. In DNA form, the CDR3 reads TGTGCCAGCAGCTTTAAACTAGCGGGAGGGGATACGCAGTATTTT. The rearrangement uses TRBV7-2 and TRBJ2-3, with 13 bases identical to TRBD2. The V gene's germline CDR1 is SGHTA and CDR2 FQGNSA. With 3 bases clipped from V and 6 bases from J, the junction kept 3 bases outside the gene matches. This CDR3 has 15 amino acids.

This clonotype was seen more than once but under ten times. The V gene is TRBV28, the J gene TRBJ1-6; D uncertain. The CDR3 is 13 amino acids. Germline assignment: CDR1 MDHEN and CDR2 SYDVKM. V lost 6 bases, J lost 0 bases, and 3 bases lay in between. The CDR3 protein is CASSSSYNSPLHF. The CDR3 bases are TGTGCCAGCAGCAGCTCCTATAATTCACCCCTCCACTTT.

This clonotype was seen many times. CDR3 sequence reads: CSATTGPREQYF. The CDR3 DNA sequence: TGCAGTGCTACCACAGGGCCGCGCGAGCAGTACTTC. The genes are TRBV20-1 and TRBJ2-7, with a weak D call TRBD1 (6 bases). Deletions cut 4 bases from V and 6 bases from J, with 13 bases between. CDR3 size: 12 residues. CDR1 and CDR2 (germline): DFQATT, SNEGSKA (reference sequence).

This chain links TRBV4-2 with TRBJ1-4; D not resolved. The germline V gene encodes CDR1 LGHNA and CDR2 YNFKEQ. The CDR3 contains 13 residues. With 0 bases removed from V and 8 bases from J, the gap between germline ends came to 7 bases. The DNA for the CDR3 is TGTGCCAGCAGCCAAGATGGTGTCGAAAAACTGTTTTTT. This gives the protein CASSQDGVEKLFF.

This clonotype was observed at least ten times. CDR3 protein: CSAYRDRGNYEQYF. The CDR3 DNA is TGCAGTGCTTACCGGGACAGGGGAAACTACGAGCAGTACTTC. The chain is built from TRBV20-1 and TRBJ2-7; 10 bases line up with TRBD1. This CDR3 is 14 amino acids long. CDR1 is DFQATT, CDR2 SNEGSKA, per germline (reference sequence). Trimming removed 5 bases from V and 3 bases from J; junction bases left unmatched: 7.

This clonotype showed up just once. DNA for the CDR3: TGTGCAGTCAAGACCAATGAGCAGTTCTTC. Translated: CAVKTNEQFF. V usage is TRBV28 and J usage is TRBJ2-1; D ambiguous. The CDR3 loop spans 10 amino acids. Germline V gene lookup returns CDR1 MDHEN and CDR2 SYDVKM.

This clonotype was counted between two and nine times. The chain recombines TRBV6-5 with TRBJ1-1; D is uncertain. The V and J ends lost 5 bases and 4 bases respectively, with 14 bases between them. CDR1 is MNHEY, CDR2 SVGAGI, per germline. CDR3 length equals 14 residues. For the CDR3, the DNA is TGTGCCAGCAGTAGTCCAGACCAGGTCACTGAAGCTTTCTTT. Translated: CASSSPDQVTEAFF.

This clonotype came up many times. The rearrangement links TRBV19 to TRBJ2-5; 10 nucleotides match TRBD2. The V gene's germline CDR1 is LNHDA and CDR2 SQIVND (reference sequence). CDR3 size: 15 residues. V lost 6 bases to trimming and J lost 5 bases; unmatched junction nucleotides: 9. The DNA for the CDR3 is TGTGCCAGTAGATCTAGCGGGAGCGGATGGGAGACCCAGTACTTC. It yields the protein CASRSSGSGWETQYF.

Concerning this clonotype itself: A read error may produce the germline difference seen at one junction end. V and J are TRBV28 and TRBJ1-2; TRBD1 matches 8 bases. Germline V gives CDR1 MDHEN, CDR2 SYDVKM. The CDR3 has 13 amino acids. CDR3 sequence reads: CASSFPTGTGCTF. The CDR3 DNA reads as TGTGCCAGCAGTTTCCCGACAGGGACAGGCTGCACCTTC.

This clonotype has just a few counts. The chain recombines TRBV9 with TRBJ1-1; 9 bases are shared with TRBD1. This CDR3 is built from 14 residues. Germline-derived CDR1 and CDR2 are SGDLS and YYNGEE. J was trimmed by 5 bases and V by 3 bases; bases with no gene match: 5. CDR3 residues: CASSARQGETEAFF. Here the CDR3 DNA reads TGTGCCAGCAGCGCTCGACAGGGGGAAACTGAAGCTTTCTTT.

In its sample, this clonotype was seen a few times. The rearrangement links TRBV7-7 to TRBJ2-7, with TRBD2 identical over 13 bases. The germline V gene encodes CDR1 SSHAT and CDR2 FNYEAQ (reference sequence). CDR3 length: 16 residues. Trimming took 5 bases from V and 6 from J; bases not matched to a gene: 10. The CDR3 region is CASSPGGLAGSSEQYF. CDR3 DNA: TGTGCCAGCAGCCCGGGGGGACTAGCGGGATCATCCGAGCAGTACTTC.

The chain recombines TRBV27 with TRBJ1-2; no firm D call. V lost 2 bases and J lost 2, with 9 bases in between. CDR3 length: 14 amino acids. Germline loops: CDR1 MNHEY, CDR2 SMNVEV (reference sequence). This chain's CDR3 is CASSLRPANYGYTF. The CDR3 nucleotides are TGTGCCAGCAGTTTACGGCCAGCAAACTATGGCTACACCTTC.